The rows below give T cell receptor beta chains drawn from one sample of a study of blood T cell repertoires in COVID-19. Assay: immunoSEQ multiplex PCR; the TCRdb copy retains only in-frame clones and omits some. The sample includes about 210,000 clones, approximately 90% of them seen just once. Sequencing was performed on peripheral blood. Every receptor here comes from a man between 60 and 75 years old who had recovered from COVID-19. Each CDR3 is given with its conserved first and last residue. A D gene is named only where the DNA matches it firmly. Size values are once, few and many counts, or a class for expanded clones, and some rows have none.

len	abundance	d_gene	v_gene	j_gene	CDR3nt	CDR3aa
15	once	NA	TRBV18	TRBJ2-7	TGTGCCAGCTCACTTCAGGGGCAGGTTACCTACGAGCAGTACTTC	CASSLQGQVTYEQYF
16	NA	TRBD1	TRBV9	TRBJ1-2	TGTGCCAGCAGCCCGGGGGTCGGGACAGAAATAGATGGCTACACCTTC	CASSPGVGTEIDGYTF
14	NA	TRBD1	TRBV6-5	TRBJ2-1	TGTGCCAGCAGCACCGGGACAGGGAGTAATGAGCAGTTCTTC	CASSTGTGSNEQFF
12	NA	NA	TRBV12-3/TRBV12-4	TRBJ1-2	TGCGCCAGCGGACCCGACAGGACCGGCTACACCTTC	CASGPDRTGYTF
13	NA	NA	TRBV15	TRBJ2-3	TGTGCCGCAGGCAGGGTCGGGACAGATACGCAGTATTTT	CAAGRVGTDTQYF
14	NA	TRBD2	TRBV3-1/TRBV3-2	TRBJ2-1	TGTGCCAGCAGCCAAGCTAGCGGGAGTCATGAGCAGTTCTTC	CASSQASGSHEQFF
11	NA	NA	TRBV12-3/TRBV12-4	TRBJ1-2	TGTGCCAGCAGCCGGAACTATGGCTACACCTTC	CASSRNYGYTF
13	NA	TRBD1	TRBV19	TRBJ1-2	TGTGCCAGTAGTGCAGGGGGCTACTATGGCTACACCTTC	CASSAGGYYGYTF
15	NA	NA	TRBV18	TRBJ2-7	TGTGCCAGCTCACCAGGGACGGGAGTACGGGGAATGCAGTACTTC	CASSPGTGVRGMQYF
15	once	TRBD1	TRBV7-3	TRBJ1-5	TGTGCCAGCAGCTTATCCCGGGACAGTTATCAGCCCCAGCATTTT	CASSLSRDSYQPQHF
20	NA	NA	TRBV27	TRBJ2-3	TGTGCCAGCAGCATCCGGCCCCGAAGCGGGGAGGGGGTCGGCACAGATACGCAGTATTTT	CASSIRPRSGEGVGTDTQYF
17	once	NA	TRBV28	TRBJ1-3	TGTGCCAGCAGTTTAATTTCCGGACAGCTCTCTGGAAACACCATATATTTT	CASSLISGQLSGNTIYF
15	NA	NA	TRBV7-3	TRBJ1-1	TGTGCCAGCAGCTTAGCGGAGGGAGTGAACACTGAAGCTTTCTTT	CASSLAEGVNTEAFF
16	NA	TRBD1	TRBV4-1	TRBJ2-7	TGCGCCAGCAGCCATCCCCCGGGGACAGGGACGTACGAGCAGTACTTC	CASSHPPGTGTYEQYF
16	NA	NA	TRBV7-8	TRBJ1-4	TGTGCCAGCAGCCCTATCTCCCTTGCAACTAATGAAAAACTGTTTTTT	CASSPISLATNEKLFF
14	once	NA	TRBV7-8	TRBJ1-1	TGTGCCAGCAGCCTCTCCGGGACTTACACTGAAGCTTTCTTT	CASSLSGTYTEAFF
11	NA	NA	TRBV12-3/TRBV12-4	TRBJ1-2	TGTGCCAGCAGCTATGCACGGGGCTACACCTTC	CASSYARGYTF
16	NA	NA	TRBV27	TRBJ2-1	TGTGCCAGCAGTTTATCGGTGCGGGCCCAATACAATGAGCAGTTCTTC	CASSLSVRAQYNEQFF
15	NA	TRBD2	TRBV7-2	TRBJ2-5	TGTGCCAGCAGCTGGACTAGCGGGGGGGGAGAGACCCAGTACTTC	CASSWTSGGGETQYF
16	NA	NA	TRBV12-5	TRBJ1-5	TGTGCTAGTGGTTTGTTCCGGGGAGCCTCGGATCAGCCCCAGCATTTT	CASGLFRGASDQPQHF
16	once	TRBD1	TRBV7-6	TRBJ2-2	TGTGCCAGCAGCACCGGACAGGGCGGAATTACCGGGGAGCTGTTTTTT	CASSTGQGGITGELFF
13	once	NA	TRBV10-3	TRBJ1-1	TGTGCCATCAGGACAGCCCCGAACACTGAAGCTTTCTTT	CAIRTAPNTEAFF
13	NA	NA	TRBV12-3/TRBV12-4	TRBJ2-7	TGTGCCAGCAGGGGCGGACAGTCCTACGAGCAGTACTTC	CASRGGQSYEQYF
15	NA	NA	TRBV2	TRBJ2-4	TGTGCCAGCAGGGACACTACCTGGGGGGAAAACATTCAGTACTTC	CASRDTTWGENIQYF
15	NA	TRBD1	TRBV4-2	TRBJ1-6	TGTGCCAGCAGCCAGACACAGGGGGATAATTCACCCCTCCACTTT	CASSQTQGDNSPLHF
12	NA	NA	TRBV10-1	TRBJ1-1	TGCGCCAGCAGTGGCGGGGGCGGTGAAGCTTTCTTT	CASSGGGGEAFF
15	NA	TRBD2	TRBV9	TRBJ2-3	TGTGCCAGCAGGTACGCGGGGGGGACCACAGATACGCAGTATTTT	CASRYAGGTTDTQYF
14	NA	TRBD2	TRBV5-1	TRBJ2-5	TGCGCCAGCACCCCCGGGGGGTACCAAGAGACCCAGTACTTC	CASTPGGYQETQYF
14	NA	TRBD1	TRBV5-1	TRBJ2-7	TGCGCCAGCAGCCCGGGACAGGTTTCCGACGAGCAGTACTTC	CASSPGQVSDEQYF
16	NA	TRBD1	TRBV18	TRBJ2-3	TGTGCCAGCTCGCCTTTGGACGGGACAGGGGGCGATACGCAGTATTTT	CASSPLDGTGGDTQYF
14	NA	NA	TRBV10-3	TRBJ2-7	TGTGCCATCAGAGAGGGACTCTCAAACTACGAGCAGTACTTC	CAIREGLSNYEQYF
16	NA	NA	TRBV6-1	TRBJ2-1	TGTGCCAGCAGTGAATTACGGGGGGCTTCCTACAATGAGCAGTTCTTC	CASSELRGASYNEQFF
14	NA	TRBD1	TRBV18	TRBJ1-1	TGTGCCAGCCTAAGGGACAGGGGGAACACTGAAGCTTTCTTT	CASLRDRGNTEAFF
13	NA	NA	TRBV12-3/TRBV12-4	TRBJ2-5	TGTGCCAGCAGTTTACGAGAATGGGAGACCCAGTACTTC	CASSLREWETQYF
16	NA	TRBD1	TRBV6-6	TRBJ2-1	TGTGCCAGCAGTCCGGGACAGGGGGCAGAGAAGAATGAGCAGTTCTTC	CASSPGQGAEKNEQFF